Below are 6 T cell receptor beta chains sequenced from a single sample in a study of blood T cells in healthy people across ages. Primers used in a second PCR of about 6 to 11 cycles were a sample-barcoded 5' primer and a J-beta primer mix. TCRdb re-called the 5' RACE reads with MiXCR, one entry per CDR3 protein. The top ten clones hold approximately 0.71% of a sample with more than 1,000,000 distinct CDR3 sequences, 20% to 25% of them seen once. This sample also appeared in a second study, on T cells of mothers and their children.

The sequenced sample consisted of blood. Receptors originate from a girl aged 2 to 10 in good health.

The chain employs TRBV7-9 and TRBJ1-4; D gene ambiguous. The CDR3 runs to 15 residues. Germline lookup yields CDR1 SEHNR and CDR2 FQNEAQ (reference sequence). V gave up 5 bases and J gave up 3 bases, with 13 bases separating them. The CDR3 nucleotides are TGTGCCAGCAGCGTCCCGGGGTTGGCTAATGAAAAACTGTTTTTT. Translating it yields CASSVPGLANEKLFF.

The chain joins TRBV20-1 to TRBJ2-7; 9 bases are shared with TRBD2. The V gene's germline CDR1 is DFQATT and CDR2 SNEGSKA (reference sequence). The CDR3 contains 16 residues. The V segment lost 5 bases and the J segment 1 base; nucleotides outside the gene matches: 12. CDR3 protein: CSAGKTGTSTSYEQYF. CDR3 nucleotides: TGCAGTGCTGGGAAAACCGGGACTAGCACTTCCTACGAGCAGTACTTC.

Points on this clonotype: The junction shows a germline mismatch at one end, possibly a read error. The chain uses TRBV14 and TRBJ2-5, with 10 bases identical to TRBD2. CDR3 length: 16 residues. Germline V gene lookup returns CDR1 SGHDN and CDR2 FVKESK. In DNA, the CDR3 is TGTGCCGGCAGCCAAGATCCACTAGCGGGATTGGAGACCCAGTACTTC. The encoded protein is CAGSQDPLAGLETQYF.

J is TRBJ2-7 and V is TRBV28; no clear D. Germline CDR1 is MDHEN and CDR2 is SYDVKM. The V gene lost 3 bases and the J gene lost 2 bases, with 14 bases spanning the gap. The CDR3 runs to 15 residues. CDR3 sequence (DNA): TGTGCCAGCAGTTTTTATAGACTGGGGACCTACGAGCAGTACTTC. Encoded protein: CASSFYRLGTYEQYF.

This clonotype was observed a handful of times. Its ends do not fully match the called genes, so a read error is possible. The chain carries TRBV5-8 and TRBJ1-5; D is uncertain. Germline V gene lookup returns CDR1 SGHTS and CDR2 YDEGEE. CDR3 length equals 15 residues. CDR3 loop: CASSPGARYNRPQHF. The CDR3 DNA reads TGTGCCAGCAGCCCTGGTGCCAGGTACAATCGGCCCCAGCATTTT.

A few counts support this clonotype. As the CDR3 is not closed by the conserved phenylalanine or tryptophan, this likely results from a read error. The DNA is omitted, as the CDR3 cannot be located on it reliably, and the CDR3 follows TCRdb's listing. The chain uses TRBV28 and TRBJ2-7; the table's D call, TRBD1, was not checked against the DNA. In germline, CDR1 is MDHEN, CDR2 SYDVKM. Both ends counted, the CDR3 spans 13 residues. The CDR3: CASSERGSGGFQL.